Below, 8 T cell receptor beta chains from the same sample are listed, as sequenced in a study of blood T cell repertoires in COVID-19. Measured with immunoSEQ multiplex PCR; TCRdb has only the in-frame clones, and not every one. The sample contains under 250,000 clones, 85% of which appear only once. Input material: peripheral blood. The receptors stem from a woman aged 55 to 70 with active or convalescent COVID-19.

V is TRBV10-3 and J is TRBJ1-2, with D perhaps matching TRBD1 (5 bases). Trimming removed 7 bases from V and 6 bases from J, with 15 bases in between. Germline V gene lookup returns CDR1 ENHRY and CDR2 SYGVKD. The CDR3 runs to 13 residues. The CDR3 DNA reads TGTGCCATCACGGGCAGGGAGGTCGATGGCTACACCTTC. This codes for CAITGREVDGYTF.

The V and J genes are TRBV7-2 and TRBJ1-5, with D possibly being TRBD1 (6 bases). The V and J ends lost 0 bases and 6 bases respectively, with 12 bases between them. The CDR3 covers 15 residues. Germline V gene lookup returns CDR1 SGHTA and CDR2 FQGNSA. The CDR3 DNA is TGTGCCAGCAGCTTAGCATCAGGGGCTGTTCAGCCCCAGCATTTT. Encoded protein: CASSLASGAVQPQHF.

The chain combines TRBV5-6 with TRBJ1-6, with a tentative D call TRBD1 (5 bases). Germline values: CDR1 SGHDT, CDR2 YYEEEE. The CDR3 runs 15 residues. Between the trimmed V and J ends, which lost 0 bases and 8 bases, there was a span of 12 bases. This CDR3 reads CASSLAGLSDSPLHF. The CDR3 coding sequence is TGTGCCAGCAGCTTGGCAGGGTTATCGGATTCACCCCTCCACTTT.

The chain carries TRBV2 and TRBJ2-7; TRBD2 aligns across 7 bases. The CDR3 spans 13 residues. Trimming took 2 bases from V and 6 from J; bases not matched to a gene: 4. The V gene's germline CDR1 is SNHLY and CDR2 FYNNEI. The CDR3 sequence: CASSETAGLEQYF. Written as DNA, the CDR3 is TGTGCCAGCAGTGAAACAGCGGGACTCGAGCAGTACTTC.

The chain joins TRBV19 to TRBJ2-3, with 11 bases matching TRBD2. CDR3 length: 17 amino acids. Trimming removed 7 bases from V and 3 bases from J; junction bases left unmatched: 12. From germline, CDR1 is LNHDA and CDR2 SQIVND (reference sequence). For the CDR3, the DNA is TGTGCCAGTAAGGTTAGCGGGGGGGAGTCTGGTACAGATACGCAGTATTTT. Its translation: CASKVSGGESGTDTQYF.

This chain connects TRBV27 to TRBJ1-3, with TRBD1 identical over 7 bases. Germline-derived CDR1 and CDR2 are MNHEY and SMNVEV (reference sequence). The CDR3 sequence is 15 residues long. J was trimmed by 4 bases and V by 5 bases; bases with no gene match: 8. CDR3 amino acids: CASSPLQGTGNTIYF. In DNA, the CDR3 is TGTGCCAGCAGTCCTCTACAGGGGACCGGAAACACCATATATTTT.

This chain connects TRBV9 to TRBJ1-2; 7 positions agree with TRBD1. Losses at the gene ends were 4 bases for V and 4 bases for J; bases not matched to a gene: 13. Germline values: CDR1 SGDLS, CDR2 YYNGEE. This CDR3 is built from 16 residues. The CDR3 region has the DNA TGTGCCAGCAGCTCTAGTTGGACAGGCGGAATCTATGGCTACACCTTC. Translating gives CASSSSWTGGIYGYTF.

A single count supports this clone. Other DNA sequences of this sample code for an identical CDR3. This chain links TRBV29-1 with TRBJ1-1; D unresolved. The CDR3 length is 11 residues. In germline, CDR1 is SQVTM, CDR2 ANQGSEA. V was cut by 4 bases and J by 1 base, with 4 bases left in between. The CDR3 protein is CSVARNTEAFF. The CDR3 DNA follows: TGCAGCGTTGCTCGGAACACTGAAGCTTTCTTT. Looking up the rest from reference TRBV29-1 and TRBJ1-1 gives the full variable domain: SAVISQKPSRDICQRGTSLTIQCQVDSQVTMMFWYRQQPGQSLTLIATANQGSEATYESGFVIDKFPISRPNLTFSTLTVSNMSPEDSSIYLCSVARNTEAFFGQGTRLTVV.